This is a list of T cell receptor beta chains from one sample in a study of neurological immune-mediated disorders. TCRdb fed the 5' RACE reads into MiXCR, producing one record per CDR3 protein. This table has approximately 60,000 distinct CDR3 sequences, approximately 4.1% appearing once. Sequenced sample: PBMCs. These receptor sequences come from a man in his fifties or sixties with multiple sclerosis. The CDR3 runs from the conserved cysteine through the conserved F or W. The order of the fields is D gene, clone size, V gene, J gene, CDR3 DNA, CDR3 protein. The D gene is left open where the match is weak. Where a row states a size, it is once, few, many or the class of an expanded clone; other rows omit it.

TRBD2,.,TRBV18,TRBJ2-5,TGTGCCAGCTCACCAGCTAGCGGGGTTTATGAGACCCAGTACTTC,CASSPASGVYETQYF
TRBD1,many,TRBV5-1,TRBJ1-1,TGCGCCAGCACCCTGGGGACAGTGAACACTGAAGCTTTCTTT,CASTLGTVNTEAFF
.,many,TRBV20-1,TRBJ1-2,TGCAGTGCTATCGCGGGACGGGTAAACTATGGCTACACCTTC,CSAIAGRVNYGYTF
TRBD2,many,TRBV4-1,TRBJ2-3,TGCGCCAGCAGCCAAGACGGACTAGCGGATGTCGCAGATACGCAGTATTTT,CASSQDGLADVADTQYF
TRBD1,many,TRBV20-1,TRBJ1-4,TGCAGTGCTCCGAGACAGGGTGAAAAACTGTTTTTT,CSAPRQGEKLFF
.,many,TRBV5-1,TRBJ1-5,TGCGCCAGCAGCCGGACAGGCAATCAGCCCCAGCATTTT,CASSRTGNQPQHF
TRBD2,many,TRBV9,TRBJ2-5,TGTGCCAGCAGCGCCGGGACTAGCGGCAAAGAGACCCAGTACTTC,CASSAGTSGKETQYF
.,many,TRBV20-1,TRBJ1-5,TGCAGTGCTAGAGACACGTTAAGGGACAATCAGCCCCAGCATTTT,CSARDTLRDNQPQHF
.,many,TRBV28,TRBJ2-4,TGTGCCAGCAGTGAGACGGCCTCCACCAAAAACATTCAGTACTTC,CASSETASTKNIQYF
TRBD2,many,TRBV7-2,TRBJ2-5,TGTGCCAGCACCTACACCTCTAGCGGACTTCAAGAGACCCAGTACTTC,CASTYTSSGLQETQYF
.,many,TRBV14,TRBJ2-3,TGTGCCAGCAGCCAAGATCCGATTGTTAGGGGCGCGAATACGCAGTATTTT,CASSQDPIVRGANTQYF
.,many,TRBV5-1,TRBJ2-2,TGCGCCAGCAGCTTGTTGTCTAGAAGTCACGGGGAGCTGTTTTTT,CASSLLSRSHGELFF
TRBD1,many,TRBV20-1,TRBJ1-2,TGCAGTGCCAAACCCCCCGGGACAGGGTCCTATGGCTACACCTTC,CSAKPPGTGSYGYTF
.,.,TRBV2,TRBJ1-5,TGTGCCAGCAGGGGGGACCTTCCAAGTTTTTTGAATTTT,CASRGDLPSFLNF
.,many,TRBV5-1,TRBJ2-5,TGCGCCAGCAGCTTCAGTACTTCTCCGGAGACCCAGTACTTC,CASSFSTSPETQYF
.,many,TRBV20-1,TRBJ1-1,TGCAGTGCTAGAAACGTCGACGAGGGCCCCACTGAAGCTTTCTTT,CSARNVDEGPTEAFF
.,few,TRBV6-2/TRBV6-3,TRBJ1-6,TGTGCCAGCAGTTACTACAAATCCGGGACACCCCTCAACTTT,CASSYYKSGTPLNF
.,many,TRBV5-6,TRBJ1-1,TGTGCCAGCAGCATGAGACAGGCGATGGACACTGAAGCTTTCTTT,CASSMRQAMDTEAFF
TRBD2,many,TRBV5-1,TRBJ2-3,TGCGCCAGCCGCCTAGCGGGGATAGATACGCAGTATTTT,CASRLAGIDTQYF
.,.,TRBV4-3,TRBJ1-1,TGCGCCAGCAGCCAAGTATGGAACACTGAAGCTTTCTTT,CASSQVWNTEAFF
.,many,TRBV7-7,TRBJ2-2,TGTGCCAGCAGCCCCGGGGCAGGGTCCACCGGGGAGCTGTTTTTT,CASSPGAGSTGELFF
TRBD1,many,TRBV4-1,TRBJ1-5,TGCGCCAGCAGCCCGACAGGGGACCGGCCTCAGCCCCAGCATTTT,CASSPTGDRPQPQHF
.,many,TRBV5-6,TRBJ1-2,TGTGCCAGCAGCATCCGGGACCTCCATGGCTACACCTTC,CASSIRDLHGYTF
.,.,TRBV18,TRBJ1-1,TGTGCCAGCTCACCGACTGCTAGGCCTGAAGCTTTCTTT,CASSPTARPEAFF
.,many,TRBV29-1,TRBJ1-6,TGCAGCGTCGCCGACAAGAGTAATTCACCCCTCCACTTT,CSVADKSNSPLHF
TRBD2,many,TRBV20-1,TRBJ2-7,TGCAGTGCTAGCGTAGCGGGGGCACACGAGCAGTACTTC,CSASVAGAHEQYF
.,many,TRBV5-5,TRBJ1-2,TGTGCCAGCAGCTTGATGCAGCGCAGCTATGGCTACACCTTC,CASSLMQRSYGYTF
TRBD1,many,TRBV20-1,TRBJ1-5,TGCAGTGCTAGAAAGGGGGCGAATCAGCCCCAGCATTTT,CSARKGANQPQHF
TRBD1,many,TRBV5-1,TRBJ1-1,TGCGCCAGCAGCTTACAGGGGAGGAACACTGAAGCTTTCTTT,CASSLQGRNTEAFF
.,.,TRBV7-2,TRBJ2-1,TGTGCCAGCAGCTTAAAGCCAGGGGTTGGTATTGAGCAGTTCTTT,CASSLKPGVGIEQFF
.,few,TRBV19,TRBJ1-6,TGTGCCAGTAGTATTGACGAGGATTCACCCCTCAACTTT,CASSIDEDSPLNF
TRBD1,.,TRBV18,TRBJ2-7,TGTGCCAGCTCACCATCCGGACAGGGGGCCTACGAGCAGTACTTC,CASSPSGQGAYEQYF
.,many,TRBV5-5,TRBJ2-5,TGTGCCAGCAGCTTGGGAGACAACGAAGAGACCCAGTACTTC,CASSLGDNEETQYF